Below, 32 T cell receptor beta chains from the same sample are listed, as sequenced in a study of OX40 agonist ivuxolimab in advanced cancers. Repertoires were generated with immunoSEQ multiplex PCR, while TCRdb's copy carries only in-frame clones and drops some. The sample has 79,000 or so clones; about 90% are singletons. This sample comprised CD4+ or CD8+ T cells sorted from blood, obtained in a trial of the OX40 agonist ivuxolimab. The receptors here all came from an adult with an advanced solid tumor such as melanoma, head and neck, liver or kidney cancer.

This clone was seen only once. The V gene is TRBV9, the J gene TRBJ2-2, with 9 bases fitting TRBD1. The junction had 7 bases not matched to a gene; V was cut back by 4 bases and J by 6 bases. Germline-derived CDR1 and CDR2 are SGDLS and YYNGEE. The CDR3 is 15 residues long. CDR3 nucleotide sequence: TGTGCCAGCAGCTCCGAGGACAGGGGCCCCGGGGAGCTGTTTTTT. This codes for CASSSEDRGPGELFF.

The CDR3 DNA sequence: TGTGCCAGCAGCTCAACAGGGGATGGCACCGGGGAGCTGTTTTTT. It yields the protein CASSSTGDGTGELFF. The chain recombines TRBV7-9 with TRBJ2-2, with 7 bases matching TRBD1. CDR3 length equals 15 residues. Trimming cost V 4 bases and J 4 bases; bases outside gene matches: 6. Germline assignment: CDR1 SEHNR and CDR2 FQNEAQ (reference sequence).

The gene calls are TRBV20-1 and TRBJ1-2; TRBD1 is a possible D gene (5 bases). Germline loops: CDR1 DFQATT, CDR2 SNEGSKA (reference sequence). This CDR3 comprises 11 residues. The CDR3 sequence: CSGTMGHDYTF. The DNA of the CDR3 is TGCAGCGGGACGATGGGCCATGACTACACCTTC.

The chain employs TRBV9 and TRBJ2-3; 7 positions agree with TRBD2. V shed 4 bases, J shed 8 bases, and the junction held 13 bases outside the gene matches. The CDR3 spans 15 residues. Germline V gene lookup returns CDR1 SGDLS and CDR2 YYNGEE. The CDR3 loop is CASSFQSGREGTQYF. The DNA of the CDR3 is TGTGCCAGCAGCTTCCAATCGGGCAGGGAGGGTACGCAGTATTTT. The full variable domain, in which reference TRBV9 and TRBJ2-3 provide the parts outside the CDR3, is DSGVTQTPKHLITATGQRVTLRCSPRSGDLSVYWYQQSLDQGLQFLIQYYNGEERAKGNILERFSAQQFPDLHSELNLSSLELGDSALYFCASSFQSGREGTQYFGPGTRLTVL.

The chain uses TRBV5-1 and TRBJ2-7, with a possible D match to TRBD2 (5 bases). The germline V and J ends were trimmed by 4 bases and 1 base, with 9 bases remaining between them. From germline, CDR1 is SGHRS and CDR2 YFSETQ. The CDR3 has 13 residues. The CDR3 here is CASSPRGSYEQYF. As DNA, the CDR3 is TGCGCCAGCAGCCCCCGAGGGTCCTACGAGCAGTACTTC.

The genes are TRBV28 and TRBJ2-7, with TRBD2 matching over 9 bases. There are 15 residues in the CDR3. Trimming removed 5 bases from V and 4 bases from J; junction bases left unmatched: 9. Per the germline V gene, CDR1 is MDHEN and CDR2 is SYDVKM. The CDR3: CASSPGTSRSYEQYF. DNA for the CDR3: TGTGCCAGCAGTCCCGGGACTAGCAGGAGTTACGAGCAGTACTTC.

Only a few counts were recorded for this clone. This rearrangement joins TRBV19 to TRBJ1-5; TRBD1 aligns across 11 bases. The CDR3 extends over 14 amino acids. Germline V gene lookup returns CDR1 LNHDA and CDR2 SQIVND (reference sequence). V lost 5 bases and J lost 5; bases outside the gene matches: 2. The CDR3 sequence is CASSGQGADQPQHF. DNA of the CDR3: TGTGCCAGTAGTGGACAGGGGGCGGATCAGCCCCAGCATTTT. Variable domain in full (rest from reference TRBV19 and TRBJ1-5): DGGITQSPKYLFRKEGQNVTLSCEQNLNHDAMYWYRQDPGQGLRLIYYSQIVNDFQKGDIAEGYSVSREKKESFPLTVTSAQKNPTAFYLCASSGQGADQPQHFGDGTRLSIL.

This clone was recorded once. CDR3 in DNA: TGTGCCAGCAGCAGCCGGACAGGGCGGGCCGGGGAGCTGTTTTTT. Protein sequence: CASSSRTGRAGELFF. The rearrangement links TRBV21-1 to TRBJ2-2; TRBD1 was called by the table and not checked on the DNA. TRBV21-1 is a documented pseudogene. The CDR3 covers 15 residues.

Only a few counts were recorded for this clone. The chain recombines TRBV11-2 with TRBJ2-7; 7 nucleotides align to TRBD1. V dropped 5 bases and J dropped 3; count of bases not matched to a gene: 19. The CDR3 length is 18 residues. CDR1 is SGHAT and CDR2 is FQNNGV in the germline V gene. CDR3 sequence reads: CASSPISRRQGEGYEQYF. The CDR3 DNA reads TGTGCCAGCAGCCCAATCTCGCGTCGACAGGGAGAAGGCTACGAGCAGTACTTC. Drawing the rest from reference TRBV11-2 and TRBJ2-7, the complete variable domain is EAGVAQSPRYKIIEKRQSVAFWCNPISGHATLYWYQQILGQGPKLLIQFQNNGVVDDSQLPKDRFSAERLKGVDSTLKIQPAKLEDSAVYLCASSPISRRQGEGYEQYFGPGTRLTVT.

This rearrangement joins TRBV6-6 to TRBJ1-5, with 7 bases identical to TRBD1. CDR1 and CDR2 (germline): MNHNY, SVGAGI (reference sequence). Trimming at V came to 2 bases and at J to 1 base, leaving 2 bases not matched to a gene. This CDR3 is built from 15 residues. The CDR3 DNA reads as TGTGCCAGCAGTTACGTACAGGGGAGCAATCAGCCCCAGCATTTT. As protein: CASSYVQGSNQPQHF.

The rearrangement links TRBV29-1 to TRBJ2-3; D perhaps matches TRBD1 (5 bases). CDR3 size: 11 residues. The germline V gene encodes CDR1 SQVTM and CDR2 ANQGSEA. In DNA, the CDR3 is TGCAGTATAGGGGTGACAGATACGCAGTATTTT. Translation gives CSIGVTDTQYF.

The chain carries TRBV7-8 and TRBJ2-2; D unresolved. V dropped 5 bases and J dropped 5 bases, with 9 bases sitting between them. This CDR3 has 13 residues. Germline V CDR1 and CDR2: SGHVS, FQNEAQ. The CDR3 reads CASSPHRTGELFF. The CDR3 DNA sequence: TGTGCCAGCAGCCCACATAGGACCGGGGAGCTGTTTTTT.

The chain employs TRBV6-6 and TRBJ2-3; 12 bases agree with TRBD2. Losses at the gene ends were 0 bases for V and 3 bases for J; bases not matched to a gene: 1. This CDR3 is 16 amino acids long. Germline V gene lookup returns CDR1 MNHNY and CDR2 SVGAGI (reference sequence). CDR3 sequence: CASSYSTSGRTDTQYF. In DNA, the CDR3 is TGTGCCAGCAGTTACTCGACTAGCGGGAGAACAGATACGCAGTATTTT.

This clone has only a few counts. The CDR3 here is CASSASSGRALSGEQYF. In DNA, the CDR3 is TGTGCCAGCAGCGCCTCTAGCGGGAGGGCCTTGTCCGGTGAGCAGTACTTC. The rearrangement links TRBV5-4 to TRBJ2-7; 12 bases map to TRBD2. V lost 4 bases, J lost 7 bases, and 15 bases stayed unmatched. Germline V gives CDR1 SGHNT, CDR2 YYREEE (reference sequence). The CDR3 is 17 residues long.

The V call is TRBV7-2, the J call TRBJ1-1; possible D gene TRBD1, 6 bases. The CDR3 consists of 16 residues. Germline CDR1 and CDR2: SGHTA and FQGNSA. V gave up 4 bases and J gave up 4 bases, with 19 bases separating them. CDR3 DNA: TGTGCCAGCAGCTGGCCCCCCGGGGGCACCGGCACTGAAGCTTTCTTT. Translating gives CASSWPPGGTGTEAFF.

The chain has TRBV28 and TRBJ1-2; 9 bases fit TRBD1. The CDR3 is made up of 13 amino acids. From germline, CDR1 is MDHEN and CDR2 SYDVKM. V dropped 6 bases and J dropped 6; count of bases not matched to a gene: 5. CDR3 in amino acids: CASSSGQGHGYTF. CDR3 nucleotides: TGTGCCAGCAGCTCGGGACAGGGCCATGGCTACACCTTC.

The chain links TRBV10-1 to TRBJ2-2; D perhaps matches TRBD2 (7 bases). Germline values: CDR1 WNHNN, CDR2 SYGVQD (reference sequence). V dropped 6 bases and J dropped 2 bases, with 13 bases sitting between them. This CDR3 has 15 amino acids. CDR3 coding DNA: TGCGCCAGCAGAGGGGGGGTGGACAACACCGGGGAGCTGTTTTTT. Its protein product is CASRGGVDNTGELFF.

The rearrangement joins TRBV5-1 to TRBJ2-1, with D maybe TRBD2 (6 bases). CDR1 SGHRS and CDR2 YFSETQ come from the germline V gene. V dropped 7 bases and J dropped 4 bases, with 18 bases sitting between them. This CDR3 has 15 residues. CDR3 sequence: CASAPDGGTYNEQFF. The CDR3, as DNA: TGCGCCAGCGCTCCTGACGGGGGAACGTACAATGAGCAGTTCTTC.

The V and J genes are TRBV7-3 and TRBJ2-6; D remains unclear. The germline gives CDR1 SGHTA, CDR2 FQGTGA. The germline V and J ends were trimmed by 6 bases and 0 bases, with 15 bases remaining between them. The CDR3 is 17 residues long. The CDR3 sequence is CASSIAPPRSGANVLTF. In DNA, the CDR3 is TGTGCCAGCAGTATCGCTCCTCCACGCTCTGGGGCCAACGTCCTGACTTTC.

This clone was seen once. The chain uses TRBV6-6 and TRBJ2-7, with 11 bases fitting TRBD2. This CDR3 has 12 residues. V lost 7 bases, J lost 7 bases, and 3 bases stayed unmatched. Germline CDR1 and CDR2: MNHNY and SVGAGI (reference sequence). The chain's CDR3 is CASKASGGEQYF. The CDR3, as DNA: TGTGCCAGCAAGGCTAGCGGGGGGGAGCAGTACTTC.

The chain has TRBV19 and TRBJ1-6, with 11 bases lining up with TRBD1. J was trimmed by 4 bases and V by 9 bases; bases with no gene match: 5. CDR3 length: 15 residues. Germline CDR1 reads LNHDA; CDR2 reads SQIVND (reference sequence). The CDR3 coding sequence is TGTGCCAGCCAGGGACAGGGGGTATATAATTCACCCCTCCACTTT. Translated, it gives CASQGQGVYNSPLHF.

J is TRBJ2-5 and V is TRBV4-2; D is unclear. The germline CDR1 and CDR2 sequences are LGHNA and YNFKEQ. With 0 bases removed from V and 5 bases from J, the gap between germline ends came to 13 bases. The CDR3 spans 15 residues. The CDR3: CASSQDLTVQETQYF. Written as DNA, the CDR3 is TGTGCCAGCAGCCAAGACCTTACTGTCCAGGAGACCCAGTACTTC.

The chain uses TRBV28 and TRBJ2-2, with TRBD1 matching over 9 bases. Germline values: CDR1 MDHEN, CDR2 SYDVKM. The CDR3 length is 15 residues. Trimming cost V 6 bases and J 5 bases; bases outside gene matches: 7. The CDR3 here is CASRRDRVMTGELFF. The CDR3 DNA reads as TGTGCCAGCAGGCGGGACAGGGTAATGACCGGGGAGCTGTTTTTT.

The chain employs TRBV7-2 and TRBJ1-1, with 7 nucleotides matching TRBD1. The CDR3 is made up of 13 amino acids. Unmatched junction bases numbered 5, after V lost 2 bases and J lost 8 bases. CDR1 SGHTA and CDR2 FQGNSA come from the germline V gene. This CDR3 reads CASSLIEGAEAFF. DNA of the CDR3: TGTGCCAGCAGCTTAATTGAGGGGGCGGAAGCTTTCTTT. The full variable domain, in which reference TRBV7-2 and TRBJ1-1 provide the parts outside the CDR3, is GAGVSQSPSNKVTEKGKDVELRCDPISGHTALYWYRQSLGQGLEFLIYFQGNSAPDKSGLPSDRFSAERTGGSVSTLTIQRTQQEDSAVYLCASSLIEGAEAFFGQGTRLTVV.

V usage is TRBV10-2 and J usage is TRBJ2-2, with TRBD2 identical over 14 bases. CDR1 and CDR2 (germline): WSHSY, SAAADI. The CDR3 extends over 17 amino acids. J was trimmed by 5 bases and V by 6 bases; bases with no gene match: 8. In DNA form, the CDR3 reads TGCGCCAGCAGAGCCGGGACTAGCGGGAGAGGGACCGGGGAGCTGTTTTTT. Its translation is CASRAGTSGRGTGELFF.

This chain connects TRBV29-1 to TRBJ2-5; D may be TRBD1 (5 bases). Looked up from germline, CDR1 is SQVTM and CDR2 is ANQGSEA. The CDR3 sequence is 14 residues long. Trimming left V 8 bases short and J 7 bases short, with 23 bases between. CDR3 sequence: CSTNGLSGPATQYF. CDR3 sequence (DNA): TGCAGCACCAATGGGTTGTCAGGGCCGGCGACCCAGTACTTC.

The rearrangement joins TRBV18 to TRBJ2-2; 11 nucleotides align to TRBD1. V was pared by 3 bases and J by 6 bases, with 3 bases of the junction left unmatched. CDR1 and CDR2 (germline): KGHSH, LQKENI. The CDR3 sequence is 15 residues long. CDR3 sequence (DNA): TGTGCCAGCTCACCGGACAGGGGGCTTGCCGGGGAGCTGTTTTTT. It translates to CASSPDRGLAGELFF. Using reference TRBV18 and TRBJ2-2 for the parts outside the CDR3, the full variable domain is NAGVMQNPRHLVRRRGQEARLRCSPMKGHSHVYWYRQLPEEGLKFMVYLQKENIIDESGMPKERFSAEFPKEGPSILRIQQVVRGDSAAYFCASSPDRGLAGELFFGEGSRLTVL.

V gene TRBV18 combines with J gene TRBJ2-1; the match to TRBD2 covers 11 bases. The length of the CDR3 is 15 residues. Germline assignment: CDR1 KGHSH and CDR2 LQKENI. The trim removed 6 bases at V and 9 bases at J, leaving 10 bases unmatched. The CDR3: CASSPTSGASGEQFF. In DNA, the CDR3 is TGTGCCAGCTCCCCGACTAGCGGGGCGAGCGGTGAGCAGTTCTTC.

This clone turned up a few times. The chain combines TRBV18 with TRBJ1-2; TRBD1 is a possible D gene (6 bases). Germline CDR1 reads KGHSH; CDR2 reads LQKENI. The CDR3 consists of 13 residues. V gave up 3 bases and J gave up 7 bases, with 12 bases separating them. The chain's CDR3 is CASSPKGGGGYTF. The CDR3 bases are TGTGCCAGCTCACCGAAAGGGGGAGGTGGCTACACCTTC.

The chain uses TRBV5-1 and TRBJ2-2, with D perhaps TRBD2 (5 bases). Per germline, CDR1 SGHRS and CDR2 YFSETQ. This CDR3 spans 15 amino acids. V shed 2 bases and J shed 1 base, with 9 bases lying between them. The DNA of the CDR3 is TGCGCCAGCAGCTTAGGCGGGTTGAACACCGGGGAGCTGTTTTTT. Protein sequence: CASSLGGLNTGELFF.

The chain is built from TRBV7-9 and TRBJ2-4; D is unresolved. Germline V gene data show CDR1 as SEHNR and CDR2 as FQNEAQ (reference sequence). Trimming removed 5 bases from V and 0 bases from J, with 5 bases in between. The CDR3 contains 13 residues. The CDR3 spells CASSGLAKNIQYF. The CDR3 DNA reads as TGTGCCAGCAGCGGCCTAGCCAAAAACATTCAGTACTTC.

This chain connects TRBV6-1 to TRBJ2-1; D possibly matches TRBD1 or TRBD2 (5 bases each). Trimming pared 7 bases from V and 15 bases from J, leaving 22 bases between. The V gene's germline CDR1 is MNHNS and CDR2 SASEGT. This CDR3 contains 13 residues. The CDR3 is CASMVGWPQGRFF. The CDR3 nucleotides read TGTGCCAGCATGGTGGGGTGGCCCCAGGGACGGTTCTTC.